The 5 T cell receptor beta chains in this list originate from one sample, sequenced in a study of Ad26.COV2.S vaccination and SARS-CoV-2 variants. Treatment in this sample: around 19 received Ad26.COV2.S at low or high dose, single or two shots; about 5 received placebo; per-sample allocation not given. Sampling occurred on day 63 after the first vaccine or placebo injection. Sequencing was performed with immunoSEQ multiplex PCR; in TCRdb, only in-frame clones are kept and a portion is missing. Of 350,000 to 450,000 clones listed, around nine tenths are singletons. Specimen: peripheral blood, collected in a trial of Ad26.COV2.S vaccine versus placebo. The receptors derive from a person aged 18-65 years who received the Ad26.COV2.S COVID-19 vaccine or a placebo.

The chain is built from TRBV29-1 and TRBJ1-1; unclear D gene. Trimming removed 3 bases from V and 5 bases from J, with 16 bases in between. The CDR3 covers 14 residues. Germline CDR1 and CDR2: SQVTM and ANQGSEA. The CDR3 DNA follows: TGCAGCGTTGACAGTGTTCTAAGCTTTACTGAAGCTTTCTTT. Its translation: CSVDSVLSFTEAFF.

This clone has a handful of counts. The chain combines TRBV4-3 with TRBJ1-6; the D is unclear. The CDR3 totals 14 residues. Germline V gives CDR1 LGHNA, CDR2 YSLEER. With 4 bases removed from V and 6 bases from J, the gap between germline ends came to 10 bases. CDR3 sequence: CASSPGPLNSPLHF. The DNA of the CDR3 is TGCGCCAGCAGCCCCGGGCCCCTTAATTCACCCCTCCACTTT.

The gene calls are TRBV20-1 and TRBJ1-5; perhaps TRBD1 as D (5 bases). Between the trimmed V and J ends, which lost 3 bases and 3 bases, there was a span of 12 bases. Germline V gives CDR1 DFQATT, CDR2 SNEGSKA (reference sequence). The CDR3 contains 14 residues. CDR3 DNA: TGCAGTGCTAGTGTCGGGGGAGTCAATCAGCCCCAGCATTTT. Its translation: CSASVGGVNQPQHF.

The genes are TRBV4-2 and TRBJ2-2; the match to TRBD2 covers 11 bases. The V gene end was trimmed by 5 bases and the J gene end by 4 bases; junction bases not matched to a gene: 6. Germline V gene lookup returns CDR1 LGHNA and CDR2 YNFKEQ. There are 16 residues in the CDR3. CDR3 bases: TGTGCCAGCAGCAACCTAGCGGGGGGCACCACCGGGGAGCTGTTTTTT. Translated, it gives CASSNLAGGTTGELFF.

This rearrangement joins TRBV5-6 to TRBJ2-1; 9 nucleotides align to TRBD2. Germline loops: CDR1 SGHDT, CDR2 YYEEEE. This CDR3 spans 18 amino acids. V lost 3 bases and J lost 7; bases outside the gene matches: 17. The CDR3 bases are TGTGCCAGCAGCTCACCATACCGGCGGGGGGGCCGCAGGAATGAGCAGTTCTTC. This codes for CASSSPYRRGGRRNEQFF.